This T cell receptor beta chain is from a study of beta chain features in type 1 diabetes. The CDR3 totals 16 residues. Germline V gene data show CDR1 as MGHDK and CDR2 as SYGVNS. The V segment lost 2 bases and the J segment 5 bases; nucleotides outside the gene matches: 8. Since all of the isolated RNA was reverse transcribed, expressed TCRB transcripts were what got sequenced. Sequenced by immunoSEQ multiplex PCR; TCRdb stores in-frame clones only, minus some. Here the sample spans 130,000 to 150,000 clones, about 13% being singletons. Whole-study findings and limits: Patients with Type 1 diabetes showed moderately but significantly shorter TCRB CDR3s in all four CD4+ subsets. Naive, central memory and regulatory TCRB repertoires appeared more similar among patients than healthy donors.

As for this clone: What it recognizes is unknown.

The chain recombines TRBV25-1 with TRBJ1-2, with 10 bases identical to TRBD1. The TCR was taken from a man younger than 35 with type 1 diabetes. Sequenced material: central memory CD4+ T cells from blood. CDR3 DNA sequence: TGTGCCAGCAGTGAAGAGGGGACAGGGGTGTATTATGGCTACACCTTC. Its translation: CASSEEGTGVYYGYTF.